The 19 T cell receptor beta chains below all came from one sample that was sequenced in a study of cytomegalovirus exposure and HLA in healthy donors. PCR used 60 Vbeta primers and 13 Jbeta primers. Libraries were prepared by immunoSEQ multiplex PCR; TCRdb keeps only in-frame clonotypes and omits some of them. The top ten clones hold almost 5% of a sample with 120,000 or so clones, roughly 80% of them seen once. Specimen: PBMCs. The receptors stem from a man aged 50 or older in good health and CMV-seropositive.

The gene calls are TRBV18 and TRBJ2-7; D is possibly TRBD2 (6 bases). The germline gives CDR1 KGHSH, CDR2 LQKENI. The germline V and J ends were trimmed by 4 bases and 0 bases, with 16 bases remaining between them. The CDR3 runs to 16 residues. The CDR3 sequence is CASSLTAGQSSYEQYF. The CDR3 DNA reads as TGTGCCAGCTCACTCACAGCGGGCCAGAGCTCCTACGAGCAGTACTTC.

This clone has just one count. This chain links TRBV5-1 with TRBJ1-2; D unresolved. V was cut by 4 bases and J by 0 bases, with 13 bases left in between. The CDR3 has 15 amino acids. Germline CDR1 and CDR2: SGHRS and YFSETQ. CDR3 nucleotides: TGCGCCAGCAGCCCTGGAGGCGGATCTAACTATGGCTACACCTTC. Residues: CASSPGGGSNYGYTF. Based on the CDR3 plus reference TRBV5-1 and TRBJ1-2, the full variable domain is KAGVTQTPRYLIKTRGQQVTLSCSPISGHRSVSWYQQTPGQGLQFLFEYFSETQRNKGNFPGRFSGRQFSNSRSEMNVSTLELGDSALYLCASSPGGGSNYGYTFGSGTRLTVV.

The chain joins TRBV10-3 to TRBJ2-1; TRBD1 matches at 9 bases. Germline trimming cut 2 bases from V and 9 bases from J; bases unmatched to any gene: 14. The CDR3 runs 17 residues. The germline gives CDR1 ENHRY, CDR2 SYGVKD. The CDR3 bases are TGTGCCATCAGTGAGGGGGTAGGGGACAGGGCTAGTATTGAGCAGTTCTTC. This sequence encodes CAISEGVGDRASIEQFF.

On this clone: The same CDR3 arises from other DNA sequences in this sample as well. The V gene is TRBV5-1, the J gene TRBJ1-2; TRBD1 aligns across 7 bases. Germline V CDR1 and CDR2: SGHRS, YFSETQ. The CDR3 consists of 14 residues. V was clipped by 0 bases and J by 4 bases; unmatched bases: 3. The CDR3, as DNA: TGCGCCAGCAGCTTGGGACAGGGTAGCTATGGCTACACCTTC. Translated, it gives CASSLGQGSYGYTF.

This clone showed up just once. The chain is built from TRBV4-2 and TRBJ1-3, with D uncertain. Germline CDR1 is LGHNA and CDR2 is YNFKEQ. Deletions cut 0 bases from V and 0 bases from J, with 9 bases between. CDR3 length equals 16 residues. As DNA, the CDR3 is TGTGCCAGCAGCCAAGATCCCGCGTCCTCTGGAAACACCATATATTTT. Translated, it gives CASSQDPASSGNTIYF.

The CDR3 coding sequence is TGTGCCAGCAGCTTAGTGGGGGGAGAATATGGCTACACCTTC. This codes for CASSLVGGEYGYTF. The chain has TRBV7-9 and TRBJ1-2; D is possibly TRBD1 (5 bases). The CDR3 loop spans 14 amino acids. Per germline, CDR1 SEHNR and CDR2 FQNEAQ (reference sequence). With 1 base removed from V and 5 bases from J, the gap between germline ends came to 11 bases.

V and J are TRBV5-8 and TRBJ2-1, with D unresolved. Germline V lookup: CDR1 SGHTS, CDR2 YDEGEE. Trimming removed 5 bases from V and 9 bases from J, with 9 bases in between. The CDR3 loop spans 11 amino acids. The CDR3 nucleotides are TGTGCCAGCAGTAAAGCCCCTGAGCAGTTCTTC. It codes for CASSKAPEQFF.

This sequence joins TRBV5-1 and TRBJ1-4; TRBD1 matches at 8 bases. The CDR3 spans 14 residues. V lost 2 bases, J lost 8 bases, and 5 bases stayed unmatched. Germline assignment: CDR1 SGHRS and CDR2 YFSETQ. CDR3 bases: TGCGCCAGCAGCTTTCAGGGGGCATCGGAAAAACTGTTTTTT. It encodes CASSFQGASEKLFF.

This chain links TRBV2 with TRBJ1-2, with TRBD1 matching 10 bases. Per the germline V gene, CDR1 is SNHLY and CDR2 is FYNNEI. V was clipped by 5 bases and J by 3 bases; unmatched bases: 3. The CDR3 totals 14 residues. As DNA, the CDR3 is TGTGCCAGCAGTCCCGGGACAGGGGACTATGGCTACACCTTC. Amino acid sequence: CASSPGTGDYGYTF. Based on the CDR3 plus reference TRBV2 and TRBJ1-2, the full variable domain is EPEVTQTPSHQVTQMGQEVILRCVPISNHLYFYWYRQILGQKVEFLVSFYNNEISEKSEIFDDQFSVERPDGSNFTLKIRSTKLEDSAMYFCASSPGTGDYGYTFGSGTRLTVV.

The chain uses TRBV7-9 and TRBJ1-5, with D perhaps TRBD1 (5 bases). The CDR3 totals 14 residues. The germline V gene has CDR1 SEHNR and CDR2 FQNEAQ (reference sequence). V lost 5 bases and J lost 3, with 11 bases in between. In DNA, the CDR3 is TGTGCCAGCAGCCCCGACAGAAACAATCAGCCCCAGCATTTT. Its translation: CASSPDRNNQPQHF.

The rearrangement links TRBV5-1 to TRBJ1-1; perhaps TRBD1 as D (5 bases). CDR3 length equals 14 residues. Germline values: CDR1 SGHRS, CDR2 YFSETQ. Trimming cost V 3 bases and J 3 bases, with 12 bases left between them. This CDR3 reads CASSSQGKDTEAFF. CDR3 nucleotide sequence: TGCGCCAGCAGCTCGCAGGGTAAGGACACTGAAGCTTTCTTT.

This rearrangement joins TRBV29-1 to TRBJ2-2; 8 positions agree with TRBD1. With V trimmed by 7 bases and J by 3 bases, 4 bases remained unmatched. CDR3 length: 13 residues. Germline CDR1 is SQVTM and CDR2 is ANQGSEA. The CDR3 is CSAGGWDTGELFF. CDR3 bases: TGCAGCGCAGGGGGCTGGGACACCGGGGAGCTGTTTTTT.

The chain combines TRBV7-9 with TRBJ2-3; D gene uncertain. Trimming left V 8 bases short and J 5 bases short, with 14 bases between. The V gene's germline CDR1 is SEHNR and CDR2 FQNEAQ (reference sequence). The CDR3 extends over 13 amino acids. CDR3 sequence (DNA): TGTGCCAGCGACACCTATAATAGAGATACGCAGTATTTT. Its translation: CASDTYNRDTQYF.

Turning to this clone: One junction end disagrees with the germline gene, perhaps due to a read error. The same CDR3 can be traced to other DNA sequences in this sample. Here the CDR3 reads CAWSEQVNSPLHF. The CDR3 nucleotides read TGTGCCTGGAGTGAACAGGTCAATTCCCCCCTCCACTTT. This chain connects TRBV30 to TRBJ1-6; maybe TRBD1 (5 bases). CDR1 is GTSNPN, CDR2 SVGIG, per germline (reference sequence). The length of the CDR3 is 13 residues.

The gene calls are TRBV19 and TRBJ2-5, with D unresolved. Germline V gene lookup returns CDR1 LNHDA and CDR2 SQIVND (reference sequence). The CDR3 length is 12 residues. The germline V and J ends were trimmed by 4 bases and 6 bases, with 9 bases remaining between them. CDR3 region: CASSNSPQTQYF. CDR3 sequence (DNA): TGTGCCAGTAGTAATAGCCCTCAGACCCAGTACTTC.

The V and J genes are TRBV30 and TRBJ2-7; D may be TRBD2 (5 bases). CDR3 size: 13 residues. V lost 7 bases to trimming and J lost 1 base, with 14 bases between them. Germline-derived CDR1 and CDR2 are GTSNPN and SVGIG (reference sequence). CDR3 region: CASTPGKSYEQYF. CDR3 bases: TGTGCCTCAACACCCGGGAAGTCCTACGAGCAGTACTTC. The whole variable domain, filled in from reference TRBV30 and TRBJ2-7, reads SQTIHQWPATLVQPVGSPLSLECTVEGTSNPNLYWYRQAAGRGLQLLFYSVGIGQISSEVPQNLSASRPQDRQFILSSKKLLLSDSGFYLCASTPGKSYEQYFGPGTRLTVT.

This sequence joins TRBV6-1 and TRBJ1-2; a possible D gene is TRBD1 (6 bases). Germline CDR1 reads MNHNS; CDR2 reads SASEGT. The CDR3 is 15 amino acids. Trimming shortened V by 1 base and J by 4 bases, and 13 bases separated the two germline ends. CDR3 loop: CASSEGGNRVYGYTF. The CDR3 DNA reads TGTGCCAGCAGTGAAGGAGGGAACAGGGTCTATGGCTACACCTTC.

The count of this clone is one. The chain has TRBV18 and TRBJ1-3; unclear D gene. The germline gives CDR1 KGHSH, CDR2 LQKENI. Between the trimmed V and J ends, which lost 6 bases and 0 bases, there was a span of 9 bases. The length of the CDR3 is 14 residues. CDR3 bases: TGTGCCAGCTCGCTAGAGTACTCTGGAAACACCATATATTTT. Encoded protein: CASSLEYSGNTIYF.

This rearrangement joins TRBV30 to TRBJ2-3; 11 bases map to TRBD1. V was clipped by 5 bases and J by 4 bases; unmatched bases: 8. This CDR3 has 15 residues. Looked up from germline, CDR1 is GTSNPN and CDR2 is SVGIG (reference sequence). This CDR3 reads CAWCPGTGGPDTQYF. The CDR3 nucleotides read TGTGCCTGGTGCCCCGGGACAGGGGGGCCAGATACGCAGTATTTT.